The 14 T cell receptor beta chains below all came from one sample that was sequenced in a study of blood T cell repertoires in COVID-19. Produced via immunoSEQ multiplex PCR; TCRdb's table is partial and in-frame only. The sample consists of hundreds of thousands of clones, about 91% of them appearing once. The specimen sequenced was peripheral blood. The origin of the receptors is a woman aged 50 to 65 with COVID-19, enrolled during active disease.

The rearrangement joins TRBV7-2 to TRBJ2-2, with D unclear. The CDR3 consists of 16 residues. The V gene lost 5 bases and the J gene lost 7 bases, with 20 bases spanning the gap. Germline V lookup: CDR1 SGHTA, CDR2 FQGNSA. CDR3 sequence reads: CASSPLGGHVGGELFF. In DNA, the CDR3 is TGTGCCAGCAGCCCGTTGGGTGGGCACGTCGGCGGGGAGCTGTTTTTT.

This sequence joins TRBV3-1 (or the pseudogene TRBV3-2) and TRBJ1-1; possibly TRBD1 for D (6 bases). The V gene's germline CDR1 is LGHDT and CDR2 YNNKEL (reference sequence). The CDR3 has 14 amino acids. V gave up 0 bases and J gave up 5 bases, with 10 bases separating them. CDR3 DNA sequence: TGTGCCAGCAGCCAAGATGAAGGGGGAACTGAAGCTTTCTTT. It encodes CASSQDEGGTEAFF.

The V call is TRBV18, the J call TRBJ1-2; D is possibly TRBD1 (5 bases). Germline V CDR1 and CDR2: KGHSH, LQKENI. Trimming shortened V by 4 bases and J by 5 bases, and 14 bases separated the two germline ends. CDR3 size: 14 residues. In DNA, the CDR3 is TGTGCCAGCTCACGGGTAGAAAAGGGGTATGGCTACACCTTC. Its translation: CASSRVEKGYGYTF.

The chain carries TRBV25-1 and TRBJ1-2; D unresolved. Trimming took off 4 bases at V and 0 bases at J, with 9 bases between the two ends. This CDR3 has 14 amino acids. Germline CDR1 is MGHDK and CDR2 is SYGVNS. The CDR3 spells CASSVSRSNYGYTF. The CDR3 nucleotides read TGTGCCAGCAGTGTGAGCAGGTCTAACTATGGCTACACCTTC.

The rearrangement joins TRBV28 to TRBJ1-1; D gene ambiguous. Germline CDR1 and CDR2: MDHEN and SYDVKM. The V end lost 2 bases, the J end lost 10 bases, and 8 bases lay between the germline ends. The CDR3 loop spans 11 amino acids. The chain's CDR3 is CASSLTRVAFF. DNA of the CDR3: TGTGCCAGCAGTTTAACGAGGGTAGCTTTCTTT.

The DNA for the CDR3 is TGCGCCAGCAGCTTGGGAGGTCCGACTACCGACGGCTATGGCTACACCTTC. Translation gives CASSLGGPTTDGYGYTF. This chain links TRBV5-1 with TRBJ1-2; D is ambiguous. The CDR3 contains 17 residues. CDR1 and CDR2 from the germline V gene are SGHRS and YFSETQ. V dropped 0 bases and J dropped 4 bases, with 19 bases sitting between them.

The chain combines TRBV29-1 with TRBJ1-2; D is possibly TRBD1 (6 bases). The CDR3 is 13 residues long. The ends were cut back, 2 bases at V and 2 bases at J, with 9 bases in the middle. Germline V gene data show CDR1 as SQVTM and CDR2 as ANQGSEA. The CDR3 nucleotides are TGCAGCGTTGAAAGGACAGAAAACTATGGCTACACCTTC. Translated, it gives CSVERTENYGYTF.

V and J are TRBV7-9 and TRBJ1-1; perhaps TRBD1 as D (6 bases). The germline CDR1 and CDR2 sequences are SEHNR and FQNEAQ (reference sequence). Trimming took 3 bases from V and 4 from J, leaving 9 bases between them. The CDR3 loop spans 13 amino acids. CDR3 sequence: CASSLLGATEAFF. The CDR3, as DNA: TGTGCCAGCAGCTTGCTGGGGGCCACTGAAGCTTTCTTT.

The V gene is TRBV2, the J gene TRBJ2-7; D is possibly TRBD2 (5 bases). The V gene lost 7 bases and the J gene lost 7 bases, with 23 bases spanning the gap. Germline lookup yields CDR1 SNHLY and CDR2 FYNNEI. The CDR3 is 15 residues long. This CDR3 is CASTPPRLGRREQYF. The CDR3 bases are TGTGCCAGCACCCCTCCCCGACTGGGAAGGAGGGAGCAGTACTTC.

As DNA, the CDR3 is TGTGCCAGTAGTATGCGGCCCCGATCCGGTGAGCAGTTCTTC. This translates into CASSMRPRSGEQFF. This chain joins TRBV19 and TRBJ2-1, with unresolved D. Germline V gives CDR1 LNHDA, CDR2 SQIVND (reference sequence). V shed 3 bases and J shed 9 bases, with 15 bases lying between them. The CDR3 is 14 residues long.

Details on this clone: Distinct nucleotide sequences in the sample also encode this CDR3. The chain has TRBV6-1 and TRBJ1-5, with D maybe TRBD1 (5 bases). This CDR3 spans 15 amino acids. Trimming removed 2 bases at V and 0 bases at J, with 8 bases between. Germline CDR1 is MNHNS and CDR2 is SASEGT. DNA for the CDR3: TGTGCCAGCAGTGAATCAGGGAATAGCAATCAGCCCCAGCATTTT. It specifies CASSESGNSNQPQHF.

This rearrangement joins TRBV3-1 (or the pseudogene TRBV3-2) to TRBJ1-2, with 7 bases matching TRBD1. CDR1 LGHDT and CDR2 YNNKEL come from the germline V gene (reference sequence). The CDR3 is 17 residues long. The V segment lost 4 bases and the J segment 1 base; nucleotides outside the gene matches: 12. CDR3 sequence: CASSPSVSRQGNYGYTF. CDR3 sequence (DNA): TGTGCCAGCAGCCCCTCCGTGAGCCGACAGGGTAACTATGGCTACACCTTC.

V gene TRBV19 combines with J gene TRBJ1-5; 8 bases are shared with TRBD1. This CDR3 spans 14 amino acids. Germline CDR1 LNHDA, CDR2 SQIVND (reference sequence). Losses at the gene ends were 8 bases for V and 6 bases for J; bases not matched to a gene: 9. This chain's CDR3 is CASLPQGAGQPQHF. CDR3 bases: TGTGCCAGTCTTCCGCAGGGGGCTGGTCAGCCCCAGCATTTT.

The chain is built from TRBV11-2 and TRBJ1-4; D is unresolved. Trimming took 0 bases from V and 7 from J, leaving 6 bases between them. CDR1 is SGHAT, CDR2 FQNNGV, per germline. The CDR3 spans 13 residues. CDR3 protein: CASSLDVSEKLFF. DNA of the CDR3: TGTGCCAGCAGCTTAGACGTTAGTGAAAAACTGTTTTTT.